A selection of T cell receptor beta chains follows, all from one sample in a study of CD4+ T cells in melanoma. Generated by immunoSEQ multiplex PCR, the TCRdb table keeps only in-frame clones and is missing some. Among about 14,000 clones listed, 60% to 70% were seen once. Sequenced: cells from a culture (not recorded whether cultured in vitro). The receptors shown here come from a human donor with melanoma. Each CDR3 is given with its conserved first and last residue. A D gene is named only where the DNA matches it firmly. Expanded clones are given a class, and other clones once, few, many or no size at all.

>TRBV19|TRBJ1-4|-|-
TGTGCCAGTAGTATGAATAACAGGGTCGATGAAAAACTGTTTTTT
CASSMNNRVDEKLFF
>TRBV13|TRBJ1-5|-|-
TGTGCCAGCAGCTTTACTAGGGGGATCGGCAATCAGCCCCAGCATTTT
CASSFTRGIGNQPQHF
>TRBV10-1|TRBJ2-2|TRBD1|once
TGCGCCAGCAGTGAGTCCTTACGGGACAGGCGGAACACCGGGGAGCTGTTTTTT
CASSESLRDRRNTGELFF
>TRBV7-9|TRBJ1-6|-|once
TGTGCCAGCAGCCAAGACGGAAGCCCAAATTCACCCCTCCACTTT
CASSQDGSPNSPLHF
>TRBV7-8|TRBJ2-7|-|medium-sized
TGTGCCAGCAGCCAAATTATGGGTCAGCGCGAGTACTTC
CASSQIMGQREYF
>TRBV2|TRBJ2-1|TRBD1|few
TGTGCCAGCAGTGTAGAGGGGGCCGACAATGAGCAGTTCTTC
CASSVEGADNEQFF
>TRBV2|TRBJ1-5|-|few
TGTGCCAGCAGTGAAGACTCAGGGGGCAATCAGCCCCAGCATTTT
CASSEDSGGNQPQHF
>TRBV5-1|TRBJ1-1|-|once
TGCGCCAGCAGCTTGATGCTCCCAGGACCGAACACTGAAGCTTTCTTT
CASSLMLPGPNTEAFF
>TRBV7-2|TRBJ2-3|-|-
TGTGCCAGCAGCTTACTAGTTTCCTCTATCACAGATACGCAGTATTTT
CASSLLVSSITDTQYF
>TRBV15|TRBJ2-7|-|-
TGTGCCACCAGCAGAGGTCAAAGGGGTTCCTACGAGCAGTACTTC
CATSRGQRGSYEQYF
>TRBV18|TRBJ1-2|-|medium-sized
TGTGCCAGCTCACCACTACAGGGCTCTGGCTACACCTTC
CASSPLQGSGYTF
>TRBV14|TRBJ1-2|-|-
TGTGCCAGCAGCCAAATGGACAGCTTCTATGGCTACACCTTC
CASSQMDSFYGYTF
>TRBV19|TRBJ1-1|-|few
TGTGCCAGTAGGGTACAGGGAAGCACTGAAGCTTTCTTT
CASRVQGSTEAFF
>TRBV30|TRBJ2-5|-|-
TGTGCCTTTGGGAGGGAGACCCAGTACTTC
CAFGRETQYF
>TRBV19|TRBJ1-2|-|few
TGTGCCAGTAGTATATCCCTCCAGGGCCAGCGAAGATGGAACTATGGCTACACCTTC
CASSISLQGQRRWNYGYTF
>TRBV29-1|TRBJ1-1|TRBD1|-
TGCAGCGTATCGGGTCCAGGGGGTGTCTTCGGTGAAGCTTTCTTT
CSVSGPGGVFGEAFF
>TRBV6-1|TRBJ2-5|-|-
TGTGCCAGCACGAGGGGTCAAGAGACCCAGTACTTC
CASTRGQETQYF
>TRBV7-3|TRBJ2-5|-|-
TGTGCCAGCAGCTTAAAATTTGGCCTCGGAGAGACCCAGTACTTC
CASSLKFGLGETQYF
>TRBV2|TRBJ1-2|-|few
TGTGCCAGCCCTTCCCAAGCACAGTCTAGCTATGGCTACACCTTC
CASPSQAQSSYGYTF
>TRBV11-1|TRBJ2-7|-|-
TGTGCCAGCAGCTTAAGACTTGACTCCTACGAGCAGTACTTC
CASSLRLDSYEQYF
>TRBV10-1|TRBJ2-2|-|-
TGCGCCAGCAGTGAATCCGTCGCCGGGGAGCTGTTTTTT
CASSESVAGELFF
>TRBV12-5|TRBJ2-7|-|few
TGTGCTAGTGGAGTACAACAGGGTTCCGAGCAGTACTTC
CASGVQQGSEQYF
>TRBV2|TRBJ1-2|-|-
TGTGCCAGCAGCGGGGGACGGGGCCGAAACTATGGCTACACCTTC
CASSGGRGRNYGYTF
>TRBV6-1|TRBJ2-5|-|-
TGTGCCAGCAGTGCCGGGGGGCCAACGTTGGAGACCCAGTACTTC
CASSAGGPTLETQYF
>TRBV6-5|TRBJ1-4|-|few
TGTGCCAGCAGTCAGTATCCCGGTAATGAAAAACTGTTTTTT
CASSQYPGNEKLFF
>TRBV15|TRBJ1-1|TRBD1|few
TGTGCCACCAGCAGAGGTGGGGGACAGCGCTTTGAAGCTTTCTTT
CATSRGGGQRFEAFF
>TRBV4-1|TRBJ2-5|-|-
TGCGCCAGCAGCCCCCTCTTGCGGCGATCTCAAGAGACCCAGTACTTC
CASSPLLRRSQETQYF
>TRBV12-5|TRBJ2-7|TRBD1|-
TGTGCTAGTGGTTTGGTACTCGGTTCCGGGAAGGGACAGGGCTCCTACGAGCAGTACTTC
CASGLVLGSGKGQGSYEQYF
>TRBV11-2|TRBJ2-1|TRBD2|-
TGTGCCAGCAGCCCTAGACTAGCGGGGAGGGATGAGCAGTTCTTC
CASSPRLAGRDEQFF
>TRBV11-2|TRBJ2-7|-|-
TGTGCCAGCAGCTTAACGGCGGGGATTGGGGAGCAGTACTTC
CASSLTAGIGEQYF
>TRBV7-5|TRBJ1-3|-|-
TGTGCCAGAAGCTTTCCCCCGAACACCATATATTTT
CARSFPPNTIYF
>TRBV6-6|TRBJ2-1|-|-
TGTGCCAGCAGCCCCACGGGTGCCAAAGCGAGCCGTGAGCAGTTCTTC
CASSPTGAKASREQFF
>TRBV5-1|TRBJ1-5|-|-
TGCGCCAGCAGCATGCAGCCCCAGCATTTT
CASSMQPQHF
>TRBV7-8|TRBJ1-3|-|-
TGTGCCAGCAGCTTATACACAGGGAGCTCTGGAAACACCATATATTTT
CASSLYTGSSGNTIYF
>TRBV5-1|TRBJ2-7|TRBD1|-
TGCGCCAGCAGCGCGCGGACAGGGTCTCACGAGCAGTACTTC
CASSARTGSHEQYF
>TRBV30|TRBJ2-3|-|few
TGTGCCATGGACGTCGTAGGGGGGGCGACAGATACGCAGTATTTT
CAMDVVGGATDTQYF